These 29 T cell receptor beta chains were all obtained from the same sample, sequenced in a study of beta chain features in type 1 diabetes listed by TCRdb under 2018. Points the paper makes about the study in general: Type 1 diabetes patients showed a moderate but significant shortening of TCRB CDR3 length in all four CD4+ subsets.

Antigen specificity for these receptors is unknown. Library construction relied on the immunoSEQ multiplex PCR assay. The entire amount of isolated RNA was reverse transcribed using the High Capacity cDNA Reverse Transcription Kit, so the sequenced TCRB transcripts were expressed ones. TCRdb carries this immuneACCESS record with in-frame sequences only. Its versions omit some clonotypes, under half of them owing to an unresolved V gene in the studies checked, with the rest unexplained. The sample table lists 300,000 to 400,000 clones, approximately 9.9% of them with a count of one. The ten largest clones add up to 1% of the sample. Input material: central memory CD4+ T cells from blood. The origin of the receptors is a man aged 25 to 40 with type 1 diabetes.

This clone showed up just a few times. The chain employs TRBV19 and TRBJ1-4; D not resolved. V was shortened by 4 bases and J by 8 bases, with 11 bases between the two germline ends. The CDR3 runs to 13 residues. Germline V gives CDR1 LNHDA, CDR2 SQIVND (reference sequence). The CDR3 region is CASSSPSREKLFF. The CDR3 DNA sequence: TGTGCCAGTAGTAGCCCGTCGAGGGAAAAACTGTTTTTT.

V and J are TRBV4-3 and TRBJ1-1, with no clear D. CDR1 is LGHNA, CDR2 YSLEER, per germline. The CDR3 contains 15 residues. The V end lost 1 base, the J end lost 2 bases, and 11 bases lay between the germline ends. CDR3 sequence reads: CASSQVAGGNTEAFF. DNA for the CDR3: TGCGCCAGCAGCCAAGTGGCAGGTGGAAACACTGAAGCTTTCTTT.

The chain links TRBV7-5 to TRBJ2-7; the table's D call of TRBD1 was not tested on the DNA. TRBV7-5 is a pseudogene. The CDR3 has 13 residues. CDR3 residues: CARSFNRSYEQYF. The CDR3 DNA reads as TGTGCCAGAAGCTTTAACAGGTCCTACGAGCAGTACTTC.

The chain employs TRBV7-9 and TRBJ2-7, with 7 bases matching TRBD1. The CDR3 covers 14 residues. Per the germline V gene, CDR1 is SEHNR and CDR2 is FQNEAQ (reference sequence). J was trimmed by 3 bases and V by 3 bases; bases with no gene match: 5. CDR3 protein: CASSFGQASYEQYF. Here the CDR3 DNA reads TGTGCCAGCAGCTTCGGACAGGCCAGCTACGAGCAGTACTTC.

This CDR3 is CASSFGTATQQVPYEQYF. Written as DNA, the CDR3 is TGCGCCAGCAGCTTTGGTACAGCCACCCAACAGGTGCCCTACGAGCAGTACTTC. The rearrangement uses TRBV5-1 and TRBJ2-7; D perhaps matches TRBD1 (5 bases). The ends were cut back, 2 bases at V and 2 bases at J, with 23 bases in the middle. The CDR3 is 18 amino acids. Per the germline V gene, CDR1 is SGHRS and CDR2 is YFSETQ.

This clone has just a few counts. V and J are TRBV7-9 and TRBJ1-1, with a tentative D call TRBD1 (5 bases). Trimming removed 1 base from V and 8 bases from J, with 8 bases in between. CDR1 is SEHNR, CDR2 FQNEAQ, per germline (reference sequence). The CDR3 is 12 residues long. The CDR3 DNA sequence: TGTGCCAGCAGCTTAGACAGGAACGAAGCTTTCTTT. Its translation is CASSLDRNEAFF.

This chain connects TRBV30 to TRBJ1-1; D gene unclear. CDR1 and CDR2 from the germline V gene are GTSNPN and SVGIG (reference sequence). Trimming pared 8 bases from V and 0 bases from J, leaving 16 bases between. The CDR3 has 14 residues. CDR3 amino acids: CAARKWEMNTEAFF. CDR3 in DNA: TGTGCCGCCCGAAAATGGGAAATGAACACTGAAGCTTTCTTT.

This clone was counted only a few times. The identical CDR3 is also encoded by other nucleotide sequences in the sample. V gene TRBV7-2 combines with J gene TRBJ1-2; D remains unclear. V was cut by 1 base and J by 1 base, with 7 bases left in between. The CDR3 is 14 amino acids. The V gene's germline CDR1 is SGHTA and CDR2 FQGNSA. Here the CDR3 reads CASSLDAGNYGYTF. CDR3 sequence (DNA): TGTGCCAGCAGCTTAGATGCGGGTAACTATGGCTACACCTTC. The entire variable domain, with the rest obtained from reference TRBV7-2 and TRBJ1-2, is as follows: GAGVSQSPSNKVTEKGKDVELRCDPISGHTALYWYRQSLGQGLEFLIYFQGNSAPDKSGLPSDRFSAERTGGSVSTLTIQRTQQEDSAVYLCASSLDAGNYGYTFGSGTRLTVV.

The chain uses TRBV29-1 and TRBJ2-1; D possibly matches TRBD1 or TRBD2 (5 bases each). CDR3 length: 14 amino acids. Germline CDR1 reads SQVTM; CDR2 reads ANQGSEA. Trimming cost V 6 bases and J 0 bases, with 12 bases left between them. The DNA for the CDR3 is TGCAGCGTCTCTTGGGGGAGCTCCTACAATGAGCAGTTCTTC. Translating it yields CSVSWGSSYNEQFF.

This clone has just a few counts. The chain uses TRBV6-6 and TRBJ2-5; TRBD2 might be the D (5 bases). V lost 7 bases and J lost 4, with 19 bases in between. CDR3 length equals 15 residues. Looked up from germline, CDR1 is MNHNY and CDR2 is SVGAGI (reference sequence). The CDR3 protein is CASNRGFGPTETQYF. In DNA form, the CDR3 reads TGTGCCAGCAATCGGGGATTCGGGCCTACAGAGACCCAGTACTTC.

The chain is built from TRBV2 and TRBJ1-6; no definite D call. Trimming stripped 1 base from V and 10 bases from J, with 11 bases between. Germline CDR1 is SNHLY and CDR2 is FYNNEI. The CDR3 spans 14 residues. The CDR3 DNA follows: TGTGCCAGCAGTGAAGAAGGTCGTGGGTCACCCCTCCACTTT. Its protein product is CASSEEGRGSPLHF.

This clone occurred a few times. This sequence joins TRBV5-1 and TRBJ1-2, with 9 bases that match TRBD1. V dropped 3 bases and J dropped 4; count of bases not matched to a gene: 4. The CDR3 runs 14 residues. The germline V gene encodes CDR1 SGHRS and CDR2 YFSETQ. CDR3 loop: CASSSRTGAYGYTF. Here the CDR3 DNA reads TGCGCCAGCAGCTCCCGGACAGGGGCCTATGGCTACACCTTC.

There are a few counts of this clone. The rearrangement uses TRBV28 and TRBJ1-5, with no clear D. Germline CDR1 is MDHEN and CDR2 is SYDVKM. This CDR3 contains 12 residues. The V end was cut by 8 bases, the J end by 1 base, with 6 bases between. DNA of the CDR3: TGTGCCAGCCGGGAGAGCAATCAGCCCCAGCATTTT. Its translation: CASRESNQPQHF.

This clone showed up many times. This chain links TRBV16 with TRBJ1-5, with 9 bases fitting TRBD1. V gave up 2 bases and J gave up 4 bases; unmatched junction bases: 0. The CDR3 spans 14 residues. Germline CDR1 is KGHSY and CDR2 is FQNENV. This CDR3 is CASSQGTGNQPQHF. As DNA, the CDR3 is TGTGCCAGCAGCCAAGGGACAGGGAATCAGCCCCAGCATTTT.

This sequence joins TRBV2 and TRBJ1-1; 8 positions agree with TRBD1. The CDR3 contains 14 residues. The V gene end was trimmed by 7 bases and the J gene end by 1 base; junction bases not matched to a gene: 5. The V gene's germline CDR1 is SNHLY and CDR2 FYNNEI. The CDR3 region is CASTFGTGNTEAFF. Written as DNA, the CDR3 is TGTGCCAGCACCTTCGGGACAGGGAACACTGAAGCTTTCTTT. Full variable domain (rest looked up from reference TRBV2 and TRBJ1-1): EPEVTQTPSHQVTQMGQEVILRCVPISNHLYFYWYRQILGQKVEFLVSFYNNEISEKSEIFDDQFSVERPDGSNFTLKIRSTKLEDSAMYFCASTFGTGNTEAFFGQGTRLTVV.

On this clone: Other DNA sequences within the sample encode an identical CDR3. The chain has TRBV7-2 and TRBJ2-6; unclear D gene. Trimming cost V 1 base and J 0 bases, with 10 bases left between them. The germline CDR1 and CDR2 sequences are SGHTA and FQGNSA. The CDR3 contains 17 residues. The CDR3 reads CASSLVSGLSGANVLTF. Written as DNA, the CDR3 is TGTGCCAGCAGCTTAGTGTCCGGGCTCTCTGGGGCCAACGTCCTGACTTTC.

CDR3 protein: CASTLGQTEAFF. The CDR3 nucleotides read TGTGCCAGCACTCTTGGACAGACTGAAGCTTTCTTT. The chain is built from TRBV6-6 and TRBJ1-1, with D tentatively TRBD1 (6 bases). This CDR3 is built from 12 residues. Trimming left V 7 bases short and J 5 bases short, with 11 bases between. The germline CDR1 and CDR2 sequences are MNHNY and SVGAGI (reference sequence).

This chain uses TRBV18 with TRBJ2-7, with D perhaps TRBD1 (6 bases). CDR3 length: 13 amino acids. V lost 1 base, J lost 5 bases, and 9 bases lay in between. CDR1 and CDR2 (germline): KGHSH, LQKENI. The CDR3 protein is CASSPRTGNEQYF. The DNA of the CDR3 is TGTGCCAGCTCACCACGTACAGGGAACGAGCAGTACTTC. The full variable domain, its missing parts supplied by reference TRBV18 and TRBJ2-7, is NAGVMQNPRHLVRRRGQEARLRCSPMKGHSHVYWYRQLPEEGLKFMVYLQKENIIDESGMPKERFSAEFPKEGPSILRIQQVVRGDSAAYFCASSPRTGNEQYFGPGTRLTVT.

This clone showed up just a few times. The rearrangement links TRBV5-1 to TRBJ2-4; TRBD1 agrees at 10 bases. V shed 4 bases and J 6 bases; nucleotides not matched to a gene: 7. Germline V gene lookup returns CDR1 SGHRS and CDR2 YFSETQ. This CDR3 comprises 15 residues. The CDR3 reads CASSNRDRGGNIQYF. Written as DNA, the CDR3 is TGCGCCAGCAGCAATCGGGACAGGGGTGGAAACATTCAGTACTTC.

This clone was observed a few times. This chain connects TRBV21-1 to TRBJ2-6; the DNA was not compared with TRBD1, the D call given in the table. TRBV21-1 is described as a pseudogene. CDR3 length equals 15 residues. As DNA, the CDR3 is TGTGCCAGCACCGACAGGGGTGGAGGGGCCAACGTCCTGACTTTC. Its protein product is CASTDRGGGANVLTF.

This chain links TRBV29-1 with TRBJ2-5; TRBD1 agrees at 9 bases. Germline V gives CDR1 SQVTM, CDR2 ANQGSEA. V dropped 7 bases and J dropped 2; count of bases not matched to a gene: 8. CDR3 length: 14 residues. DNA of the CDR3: TGCAGCGGTAGATCTGGACAGGGGCAAGAGACCCAGTACTTC. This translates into CSGRSGQGQETQYF. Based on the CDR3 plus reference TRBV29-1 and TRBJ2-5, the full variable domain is SAVISQKPSRDICQRGTSLTIQCQVDSQVTMMFWYRQQPGQSLTLIATANQGSEATYESGFVIDKFPISRPNLTFSTLTVSNMSPEDSSIYLCSGRSGQGQETQYFGPGTRLLVL.

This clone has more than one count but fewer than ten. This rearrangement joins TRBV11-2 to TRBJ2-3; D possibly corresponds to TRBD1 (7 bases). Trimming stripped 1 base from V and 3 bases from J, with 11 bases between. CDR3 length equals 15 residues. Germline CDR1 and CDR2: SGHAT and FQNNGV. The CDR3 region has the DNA TGTGCCAGCAGCTTAGTTTCAGGGGGGACAGATACGCAGTATTTT. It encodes CASSLVSGGTDTQYF.

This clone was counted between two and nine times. CDR3 nucleotide sequence: TGCGCCAGCAGCACAGGACTAGCGGGGGGACACAAACCGGATACGCAGTATTTT. This gives the protein CASSTGLAGGHKPDTQYF. The genes are TRBV5-1 and TRBJ2-3, with 14 bases lining up with TRBD2. Looked up from germline, CDR1 is SGHRS and CDR2 is YFSETQ. This CDR3 comprises 18 residues. Trimming at V came to 4 bases and at J to 6 bases, leaving 13 bases not matched to a gene.

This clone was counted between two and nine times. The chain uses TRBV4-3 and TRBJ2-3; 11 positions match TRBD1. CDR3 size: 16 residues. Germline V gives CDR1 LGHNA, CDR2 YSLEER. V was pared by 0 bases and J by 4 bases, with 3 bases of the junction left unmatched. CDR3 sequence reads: CASSQDGQGAPDTQYF. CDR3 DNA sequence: TGCGCCAGCAGCCAAGATGGACAGGGGGCACCAGATACGCAGTATTTT.

As DNA, the CDR3 is TGTGCCGCCACAGGGGCCGGAAACACCATATATTTT. Residues: CAATGAGNTIYF. The gene calls are TRBV6-5 and TRBJ1-3, with 7 bases matching TRBD1. The CDR3 is 12 amino acids. With 11 bases clipped from V and 4 bases from J, the junction kept 5 bases outside the gene matches. Germline values: CDR1 MNHEY, CDR2 SVGAGI.

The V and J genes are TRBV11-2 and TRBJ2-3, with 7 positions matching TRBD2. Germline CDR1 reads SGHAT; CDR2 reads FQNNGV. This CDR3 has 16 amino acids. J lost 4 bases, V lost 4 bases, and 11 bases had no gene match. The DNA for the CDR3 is TGTGCCAGCAGCTCCTCTGGGCCTAGCGGCGCAGATACGCAGTATTTT. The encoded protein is CASSSSGPSGADTQYF. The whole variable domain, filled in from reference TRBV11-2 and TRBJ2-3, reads EAGVAQSPRYKIIEKRQSVAFWCNPISGHATLYWYQQILGQGPKLLIQFQNNGVVDDSQLPKDRFSAERLKGVDSTLKIQPAKLEDSAVYLCASSSSGPSGADTQYFGPGTRLTVL.

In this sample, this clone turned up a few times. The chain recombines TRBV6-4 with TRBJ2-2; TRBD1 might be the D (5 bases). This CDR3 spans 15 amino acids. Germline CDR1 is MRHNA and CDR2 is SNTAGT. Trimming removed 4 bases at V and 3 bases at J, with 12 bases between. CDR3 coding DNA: TGTGCCAGCAGTGCCCAGGGATCGTACACCGGGGAGCTGTTTTTT. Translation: CASSAQGSYTGELFF.

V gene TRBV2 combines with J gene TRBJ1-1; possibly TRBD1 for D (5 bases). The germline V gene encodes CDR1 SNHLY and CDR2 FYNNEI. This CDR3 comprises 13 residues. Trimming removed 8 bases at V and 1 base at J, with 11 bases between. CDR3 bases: TGTGCCAGCGGTCGACAGACGAACACTGAAGCTTTCTTT. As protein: CASGRQTNTEAFF.

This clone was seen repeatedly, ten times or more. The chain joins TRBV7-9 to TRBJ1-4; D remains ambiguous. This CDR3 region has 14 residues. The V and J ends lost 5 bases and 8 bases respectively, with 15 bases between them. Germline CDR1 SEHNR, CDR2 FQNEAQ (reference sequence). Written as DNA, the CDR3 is TGTGCCAGCAGCCCTGCGGGGTTGGGCGAAAAACTGTTTTTT. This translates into CASSPAGLGEKLFF.